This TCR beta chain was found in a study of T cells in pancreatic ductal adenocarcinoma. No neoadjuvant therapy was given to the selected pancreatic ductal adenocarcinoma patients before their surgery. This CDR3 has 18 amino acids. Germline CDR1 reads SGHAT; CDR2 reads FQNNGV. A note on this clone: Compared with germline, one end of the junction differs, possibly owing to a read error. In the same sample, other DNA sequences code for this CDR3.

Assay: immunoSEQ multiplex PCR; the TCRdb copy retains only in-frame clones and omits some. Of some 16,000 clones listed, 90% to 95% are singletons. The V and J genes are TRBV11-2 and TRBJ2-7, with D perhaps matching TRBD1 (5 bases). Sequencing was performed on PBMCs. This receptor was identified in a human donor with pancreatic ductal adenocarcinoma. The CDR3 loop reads CASSLDEVDTPTPYEQYF. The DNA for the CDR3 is TGTGCCAGTAGCTTAGATGAGGTGGACACCCCGACCCCCTACGAGCAGTACTTC.